These 5 T cell receptor beta chains originate from one sample sequenced in a study of T cell changes during pregnancy in multiple sclerosis. The repertoire was sequenced with immunoSEQ multiplex PCR; TCRdb's copy has only in-frame clones and lacks some. The sample lists some 52,000 clones, approximately 90% occurring once. Material: CD4+ T cells from peripheral blood mononuclear cells, obtained before pregnancy. These receptors originate from a female donor with multiple sclerosis, enrolled in a pregnancy study.

This clone has only one observation. The CDR3 DNA reads TGTGCCAGCAGCTTAGCGGCCAGCGGGAGTGCATACGAGCAGTACTTC. Translation gives CASSLAASGSAYEQYF. The rearrangement links TRBV7-2 to TRBJ2-7; 8 nucleotides line up with TRBD2. The CDR3 covers 16 residues. V dropped 0 bases and J dropped 4; count of bases not matched to a gene: 8. Germline CDR1 is SGHTA and CDR2 is FQGNSA.

This sequence joins TRBV11-3 and TRBJ2-1; 8 positions agree with TRBD1. The germline V gene encodes CDR1 SGHNT and CDR2 YENEEA. The CDR3 sequence is 16 residues long. Losses at the gene ends were 4 bases for V and 6 bases for J; bases not matched to a gene: 11. This chain's CDR3 is CASSSQSGTGSNEQFF. CDR3 coding DNA: TGTGCCAGCAGCTCCCAATCCGGGACAGGTAGCAATGAGCAGTTCTTC.

The chain has TRBV5-4 and TRBJ1-2; 7 nucleotides line up with TRBD1. The ends lost 1 base at V and 3 bases at J; junction bases unmatched: 3. Germline CDR1 reads SGHNT; CDR2 reads YYREEE (reference sequence). The CDR3 has 14 amino acids. CDR3 in amino acids: CASSLRGRDYGYTF. The CDR3 DNA reads as TGTGCCAGCAGCTTGAGGGGGCGCGACTATGGCTACACCTTC.

This clone was recorded once. The chain employs TRBV11-2 and TRBJ2-7; 7 bases fit TRBD1. This CDR3 contains 13 residues. V lost 5 bases to trimming and J lost 6 bases; unmatched junction nucleotides: 7. Germline V gene sequence: CDR1 SGHAT, CDR2 FQNNGV. DNA for the CDR3: TGTGCCAGCAGCCTACACAGGGGTTCCGAGCAGTACTTC. Translation gives CASSLHRGSEQYF. The whole variable domain, filled in from reference TRBV11-2 and TRBJ2-7, reads EAGVAQSPRYKIIEKRQSVAFWCNPISGHATLYWYQQILGQGPKLLIQFQNNGVVDDSQLPKDRFSAERLKGVDSTLKIQPAKLEDSAVYLCASSLHRGSEQYFGPGTRLTVT.

The chain combines TRBV29-1 with TRBJ2-1; D is perhaps TRBD1 (6 bases). V lost 3 bases, J lost 2 bases, and 8 bases lay in between. CDR1 and CDR2 (germline): SQVTM, ANQGSEA. The CDR3 sequence is 13 residues long. Here the CDR3 DNA reads TGCAGCGTTGACAGGGGTACCTACAATGAGCAGTTCTTC. Translating gives CSVDRGTYNEQFF.